This paragraph covers one TCR beta chain sequence. Enrollment of patients from Seattle took place during active infection, with longitudinal follow-up. V trimming: 7 bases; J trimming: 2 bases; junction bases outside the gene matches: 14. This CDR3 contains 17 residues. Germline V gives CDR1 SEHNR, CDR2 FQNEAQ (reference sequence). TCRdb keeps only in-frame clones here, not all; method: immunoSEQ multiplex PCR. Of approximately 55,000 clones detected, around four fifths appear once; the ten largest clones hold 15% to 20%. The data were taken from a study of blood T cell repertoires in COVID-19. Turning to the study itself: The United States, Italy and Spain supplied acute and convalescent COVID-19 samples.

The sample was peripheral blood. This clonotype originated in a man aged 30-40 years with COVID-19, enrolled during active disease. V and J are TRBV7-9 and TRBJ2-7, with 10 bases aligning to TRBD1. Here the CDR3 DNA reads TGTGCCAGCAACCCTCCCTCTGACAGGGGGCTTACCTACGAGCAGTACTTC. Encoded protein: CASNPPSDRGLTYEQYF.